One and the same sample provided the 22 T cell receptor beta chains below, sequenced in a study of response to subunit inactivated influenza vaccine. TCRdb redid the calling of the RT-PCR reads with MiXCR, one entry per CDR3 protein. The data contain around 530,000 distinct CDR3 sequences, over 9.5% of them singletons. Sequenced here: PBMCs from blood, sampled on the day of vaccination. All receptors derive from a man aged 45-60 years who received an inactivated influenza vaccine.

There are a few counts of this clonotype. The CDR3 DNA is TGTGCCAGCAGGAACTCGGGACAGGTCAGCACAGATACGCAGTATTTT. Translating it yields CASRNSGQVSTDTQYF. J is TRBJ2-3 and V is TRBV27; 8 bases are a match to TRBD1. Germline CDR1 reads MNHEY; CDR2 reads SMNVEV (reference sequence). This CDR3 comprises 16 residues. The junction had 8 bases not matched to a gene; V was cut back by 6 bases and J by 0 bases.

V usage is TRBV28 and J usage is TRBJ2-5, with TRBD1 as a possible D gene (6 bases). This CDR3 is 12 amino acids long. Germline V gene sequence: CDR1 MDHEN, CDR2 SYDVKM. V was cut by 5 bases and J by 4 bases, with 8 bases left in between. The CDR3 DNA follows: TGTGCCAGCAGTACAGGGCCAGAGACCCAGTACTTC. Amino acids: CASSTGPETQYF.

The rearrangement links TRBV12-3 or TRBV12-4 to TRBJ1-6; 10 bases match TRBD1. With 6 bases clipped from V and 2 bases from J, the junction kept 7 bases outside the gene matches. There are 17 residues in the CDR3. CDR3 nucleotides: TGTGCCAGCAGCCCCGGGACAGGGGCAACCTATAATTCACCCCTCCACTTT. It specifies CASSPGTGATYNSPLHF.

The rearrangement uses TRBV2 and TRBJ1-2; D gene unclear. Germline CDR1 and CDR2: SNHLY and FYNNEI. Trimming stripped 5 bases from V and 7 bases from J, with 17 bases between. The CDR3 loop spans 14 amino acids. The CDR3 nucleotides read TGTGCCAGCAGTAGAAGGGTAATGGAAAGTGGCTACACCTTC. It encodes CASSRRVMESGYTF.

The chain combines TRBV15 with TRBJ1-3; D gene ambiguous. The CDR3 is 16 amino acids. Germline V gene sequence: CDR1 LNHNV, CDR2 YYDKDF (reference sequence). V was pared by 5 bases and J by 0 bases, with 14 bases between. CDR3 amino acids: CATSLQRDFSGNTIYF. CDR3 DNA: TGTGCCACCAGCCTACAGAGAGACTTCTCTGGAAACACCATATATTTT. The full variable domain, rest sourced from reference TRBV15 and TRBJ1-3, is DAMVIQNPRYQVTQFGKPVTLSCSQTLNHNVMYWYQQKSSQAPKLLFHYYDKDFNNEADTPDNFQSRRPNTSFCFLDIRSPGLGDTAMYLCATSLQRDFSGNTIYFGEGSWLTVV.

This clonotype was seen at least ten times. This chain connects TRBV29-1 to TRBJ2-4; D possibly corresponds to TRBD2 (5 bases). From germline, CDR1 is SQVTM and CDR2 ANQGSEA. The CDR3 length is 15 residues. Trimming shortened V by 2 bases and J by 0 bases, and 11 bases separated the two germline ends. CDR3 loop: CSVEWERLAKNIQYF. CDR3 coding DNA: TGCAGCGTTGAATGGGAGCGGCTAGCCAAAAACATTCAGTACTTC. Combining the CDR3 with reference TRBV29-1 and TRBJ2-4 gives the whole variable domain SAVISQKPSRDICQRGTSLTIQCQVDSQVTMMFWYRQQPGQSLTLIATANQGSEATYESGFVIDKFPISRPNLTFSTLTVSNMSPEDSSIYLCSVEWERLAKNIQYFGAGTRLSVL.

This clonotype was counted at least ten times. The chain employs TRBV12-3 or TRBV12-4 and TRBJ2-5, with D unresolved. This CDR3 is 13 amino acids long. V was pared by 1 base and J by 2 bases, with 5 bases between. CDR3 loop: CASSLGPQETQYF. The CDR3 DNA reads TGTGCCAGCAGTTTAGGGCCACAAGAGACCCAGTACTTC.

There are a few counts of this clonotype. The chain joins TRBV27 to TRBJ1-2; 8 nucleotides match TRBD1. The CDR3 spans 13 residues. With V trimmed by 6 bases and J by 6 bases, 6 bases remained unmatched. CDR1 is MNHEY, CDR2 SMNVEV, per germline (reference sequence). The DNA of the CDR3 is TGTGCCAGCAGAAGGACAGGGAGCGATGGCTACACCTTC. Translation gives CASRRTGSDGYTF.

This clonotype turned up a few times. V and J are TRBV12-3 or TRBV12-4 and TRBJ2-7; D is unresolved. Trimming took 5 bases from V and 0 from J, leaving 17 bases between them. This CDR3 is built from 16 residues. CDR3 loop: CASSLTGPKNSYEQYF. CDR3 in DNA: TGTGCCAGCAGTCTTACCGGACCGAAAAACTCCTACGAGCAGTACTTC.

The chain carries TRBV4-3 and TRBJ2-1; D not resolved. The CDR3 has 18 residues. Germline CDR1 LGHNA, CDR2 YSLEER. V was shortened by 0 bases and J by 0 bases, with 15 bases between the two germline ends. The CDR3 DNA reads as TGCGCCAGCAGCCAAGAAAGTTCTTTGCCTTCCTCCTACAATGAGCAGTTCTTC. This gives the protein CASSQESSLPSSYNEQFF.

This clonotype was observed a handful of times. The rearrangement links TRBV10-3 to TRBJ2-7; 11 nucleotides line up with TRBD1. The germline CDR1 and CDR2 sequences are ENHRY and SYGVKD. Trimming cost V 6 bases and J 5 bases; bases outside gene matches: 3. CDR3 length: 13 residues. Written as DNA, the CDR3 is TGTGCCATCAGAGGACAGGGGGCCAACGAGCAGTACTTC. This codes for CAIRGQGANEQYF.

The CDR3 region has the DNA TGTGCCAGCAGTTACCGATCTAGCGTCTCCTACGAGCAGTACTTC. This sequence encodes CASSYRSSVSYEQYF. The rearrangement links TRBV28 to TRBJ2-7; perhaps TRBD2 as D (6 bases). Trimming took off 4 bases at V and 0 bases at J, with 13 bases between the two ends. The CDR3 contains 15 residues. Germline CDR1 is MDHEN and CDR2 is SYDVKM.

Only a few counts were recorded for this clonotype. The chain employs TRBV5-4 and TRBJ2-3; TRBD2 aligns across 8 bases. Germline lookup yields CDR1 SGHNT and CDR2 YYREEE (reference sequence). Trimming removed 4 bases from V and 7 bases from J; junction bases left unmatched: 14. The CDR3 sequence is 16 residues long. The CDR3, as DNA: TGTGCCAGCAGCGAGACAGGACGGGGGGGAGCTCATACGCAGTATTTT. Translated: CASSETGRGGAHTQYF.

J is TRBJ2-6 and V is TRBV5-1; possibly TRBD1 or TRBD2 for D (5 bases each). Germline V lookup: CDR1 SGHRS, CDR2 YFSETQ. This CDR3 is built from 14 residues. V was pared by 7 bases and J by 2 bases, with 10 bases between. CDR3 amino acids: CASRPGPGANVLTF. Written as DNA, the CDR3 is TGCGCCAGCCGACCGGGGCCTGGGGCCAACGTCCTGACTTTC.

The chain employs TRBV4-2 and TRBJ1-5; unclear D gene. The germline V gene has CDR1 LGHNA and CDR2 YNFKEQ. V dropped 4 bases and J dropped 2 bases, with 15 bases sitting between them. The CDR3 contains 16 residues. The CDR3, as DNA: TGTGCCAGCAGCCCCCTGGTAAAGGGTGGCAATCAGCCCCAGCATTTT. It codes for CASSPLVKGGNQPQHF.

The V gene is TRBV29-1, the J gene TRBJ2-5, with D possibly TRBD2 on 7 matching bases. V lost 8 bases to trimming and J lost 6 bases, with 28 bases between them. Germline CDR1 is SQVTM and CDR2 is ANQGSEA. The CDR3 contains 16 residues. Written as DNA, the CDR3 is TGCAGCTCCCTAGGGGGGGACGGCCAGGTAAAGAAGACCCAGTACTTC. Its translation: CSSLGGDGQVKKTQYF.

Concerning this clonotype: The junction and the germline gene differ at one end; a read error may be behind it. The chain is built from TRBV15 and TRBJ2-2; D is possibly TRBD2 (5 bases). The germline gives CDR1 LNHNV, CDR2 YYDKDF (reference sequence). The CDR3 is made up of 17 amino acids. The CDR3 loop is CATSRDVDPRNTGVLFF. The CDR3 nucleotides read TGTGCCACCAGCAGAGATGTCGACCCCAGGAACACCGGGGTGCTGTTTTTT.

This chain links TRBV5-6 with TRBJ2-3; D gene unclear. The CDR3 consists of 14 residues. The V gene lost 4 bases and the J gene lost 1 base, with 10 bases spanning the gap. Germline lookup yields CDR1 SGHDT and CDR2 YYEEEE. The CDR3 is CASSPTLGTDTQYF. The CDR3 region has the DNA TGTGCCAGCAGCCCCACGTTGGGCACAGATACGCAGTATTTT. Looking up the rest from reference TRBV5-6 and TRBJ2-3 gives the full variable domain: DAGVTQSPTHLIKTRGQQVTLRCSPKSGHDTVSWYQQALGQGPQFIFQYYEEEERQRGNFPDRFSGHQFPNYSSELNVNALLLGDSALYLCASSPTLGTDTQYFGPGTRLTVL.

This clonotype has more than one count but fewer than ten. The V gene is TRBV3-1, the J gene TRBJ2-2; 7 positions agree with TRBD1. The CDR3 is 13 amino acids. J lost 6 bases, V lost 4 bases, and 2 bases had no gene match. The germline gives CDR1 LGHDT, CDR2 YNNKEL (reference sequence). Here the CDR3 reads CASSRQGAGELFF. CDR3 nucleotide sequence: TGTGCCAGCAGCCGACAGGGAGCCGGGGAGCTGTTTTTT.

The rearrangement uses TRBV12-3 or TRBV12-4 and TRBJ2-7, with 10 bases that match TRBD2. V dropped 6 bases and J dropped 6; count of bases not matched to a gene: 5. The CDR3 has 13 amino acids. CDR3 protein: CASRIAGGFEQYF. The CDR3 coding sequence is TGTGCCAGCAGGATAGCGGGGGGATTCGAGCAGTACTTC.

The CDR3 protein is CASSYSRIAGQSNYGYTF. The CDR3 nucleotides are TGTGCCAGCAGTTACTCGAGAATTGCAGGGCAATCTAACTATGGCTACACCTTC. This chain uses TRBV6-5 with TRBJ1-2, with D perhaps matching TRBD1 (5 bases). Trimming removed 0 bases from V and 0 bases from J, with 17 bases in between. The CDR3 is 18 amino acids. Germline-derived CDR1 and CDR2 are MNHEY and SVGAGI.

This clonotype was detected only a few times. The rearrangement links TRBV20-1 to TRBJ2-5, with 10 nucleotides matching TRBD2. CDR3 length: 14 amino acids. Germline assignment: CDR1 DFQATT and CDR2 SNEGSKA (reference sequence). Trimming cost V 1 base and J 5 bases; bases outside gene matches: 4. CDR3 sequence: CSARGLAGAETQYF. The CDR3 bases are TGCAGTGCTAGAGGGCTAGCGGGAGCTGAGACCCAGTACTTC.